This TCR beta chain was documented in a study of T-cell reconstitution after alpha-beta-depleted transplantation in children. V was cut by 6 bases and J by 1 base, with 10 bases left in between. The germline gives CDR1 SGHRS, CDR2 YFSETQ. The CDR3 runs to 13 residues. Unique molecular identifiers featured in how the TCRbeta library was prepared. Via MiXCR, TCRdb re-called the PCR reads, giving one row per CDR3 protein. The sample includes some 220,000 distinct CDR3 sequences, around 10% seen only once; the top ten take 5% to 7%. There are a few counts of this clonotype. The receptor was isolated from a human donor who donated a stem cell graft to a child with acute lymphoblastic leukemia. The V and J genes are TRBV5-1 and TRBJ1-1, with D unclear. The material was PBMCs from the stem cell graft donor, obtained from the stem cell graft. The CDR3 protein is CASTNQENTEAFF. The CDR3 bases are TGCGCCAGCACTAACCAGGAGAACACTGAAGCTTTCTTT.